These 20 T cell receptor beta chains were sequenced from one sample in a study of low-dose radiotherapy and immunotherapy resistance in tumors. Primers targeting TRAV and TRBV primed first-strand cDNA, covering alpha and beta chains. The authors ran 15 to 20 PCR cycles to amplify TCRs with a constant-region primer and V-primer adapter. A single record per CDR3 protein comes from TCRdb applying MiXCR to the reads. This sample has 100,000 or so distinct CDR3 sequences, with less than 25% found just once. Regarding time point: after trial treatment. Treatment noted: LDRT plus nivolumab, ipilimumab, low-dose cyclophosphamide and aspirin (RACIN trial). This material consisted of PBMCs, taken after low-dose radiotherapy plus immunotherapy. These receptor sequences come from a male donor with prostate cancer.

The sample holds many counts of this clonotype. The chain carries TRBV7-2 and TRBJ1-4; D is ambiguous. CDR3 size: 15 residues. V gave up 3 bases and J gave up 8 bases, with 16 bases separating them. Germline V CDR1 and CDR2: SGHTA, FQGNSA. The CDR3 here is CASSFSDLTGEKLFF. The CDR3 bases are TGTGCCAGCAGCTTTTCAGATCTCACTGGAGAAAAACTGTTTTTT. Complete variable domain (other parts from reference TRBV7-2 and TRBJ1-4): GAGVSQSPSNKVTEKGKDVELRCDPISGHTALYWYRQSLGQGLEFLIYFQGNSAPDKSGLPSDRFSAERTGGSVSTLTIQRTQQEDSAVYLCASSFSDLTGEKLFFGSGTQLSVL.

The chain carries TRBV4-1 and TRBJ2-7; D not certain. The CDR3 consists of 16 residues. Trimming shortened V by 0 bases and J by 4 bases, and 16 bases separated the two germline ends. CDR1 and CDR2 (germline): MGHRA, YSYEKL. CDR3 nucleotides: TGCGCCAGCAGCCAAGAGAAGTCTAGTCTAACTTACGAGCAGTACTTC. Its translation is CASSQEKSSLTYEQYF.

Worth noting for this clonotype: A far larger clone differs by one base, so this is likely a read error. The J gene is TRBJ2-7, the V gene TRBV6-2 or TRBV6-3, with 8 bases that match TRBD1. CDR1 is MNHEY, CDR2 SVGEGT, per germline. The J segment lost 7 bases and the V segment lost 5 bases, leaving 16 bases of the junction unmatched. CDR3 length: 16 residues. The CDR3 bases are TGTGCCAGCAGTCAAACCGGGACAGGTATTTACAATGAGCAGTACTTC. This gives the protein CASSQTGTGIYNEQYF.

This clonotype was counted many times. The chain is built from TRBV11-2 and TRBJ2-7; TRBD2 aligns across 10 bases. CDR1 and CDR2 (germline): SGHAT, FQNNGV. This CDR3 is built from 16 residues. Germline trimming cut 5 bases from V and 0 bases from J; bases unmatched to any gene: 7. The CDR3 region has the DNA TGTGCCAGCAGCACCTGGACTAGCGGAAGCTCCTACGAGCAGTACTTC. Its translation is CASSTWTSGSSYEQYF.

This clonotype was seen at least ten times. The chain couples TRBV5-5 to TRBJ1-3; weak D call: TRBD1 (5 bases). V was shortened by 4 bases and J by 0 bases, with 14 bases between the two germline ends. The CDR3 covers 16 residues. Germline values: CDR1 SGHKS, CDR2 YYEKEE (reference sequence). CDR3: CASSRVGRLSGNTIYF. In DNA form, the CDR3 reads TGTGCCAGCAGCAGGGTGGGGCGGCTCTCTGGAAACACCATATATTTT.

This clonotype was found many times. The V and J genes are TRBV11-1 and TRBJ2-3; D not resolved. V lost 5 bases and J lost 1, with 7 bases in between. This CDR3 contains 13 residues. The germline CDR1 and CDR2 sequences are SGHAT and FQDESV (reference sequence). CDR3 loop: CASSPAGTDTQYF. The CDR3 coding sequence is TGTGCCAGCAGCCCGGCGGGCACAGATACGCAGTATTTT.

This clonotype was recorded at least ten times. J is TRBJ1-1 and V is TRBV10-2, with D uncertain. This CDR3 spans 13 amino acids. Germline-derived CDR1 and CDR2 are WSHSY and SAAADI. V lost 10 bases and J 5 bases, leaving 17 bases between the germline ends. The CDR3, as DNA: TGCGCCACGGTGGCGCACTACCAGACTGAAGCTTTCTTT. Its protein is CATVAHYQTEAFF.

This clonotype was picked up many times. The chain is built from TRBV10-3 and TRBJ1-4; a possible D gene is TRBD1 (5 bases). Trimming took 2 bases from V and 8 from J, leaving 15 bases between them. From germline, CDR1 is ENHRY and CDR2 SYGVKD. The CDR3 length is 15 residues. The CDR3 bases are TGTGCCATCAGTGAGAGTGGGGGGAACGACGAAAAACTGTTTTTT. Its translation: CAISESGGNDEKLFF.

This clonotype has at least ten counts. The rearrangement uses TRBV15 and TRBJ2-3; D may be TRBD1 (5 bases). Germline-derived CDR1 and CDR2 are LNHNV and YYDKDF (reference sequence). This CDR3 comprises 15 residues. V lost 0 bases and J 1 base, leaving 8 bases between the germline ends. CDR3: CATSRDGAGTDTQYF. CDR3 nucleotides: TGTGCCACCAGCAGAGATGGGGCAGGCACAGATACGCAGTATTTT.

This clonotype was recorded at least ten times. The chain uses TRBV7-8 and TRBJ1-6, with D perhaps TRBD1 (6 bases). CDR3 length equals 15 residues. V was trimmed by 0 bases and J by 10 bases, leaving 13 bases between them. Germline CDR1 reads SGHVS; CDR2 reads FQNEAQ. CDR3 nucleotide sequence: TGTGCCAGCAGCTTAGCCGGCAGGGGAGAATCACCCCTCCACTTT. It translates to CASSLAGRGESPLHF.

This clonotype was detected many times. This chain connects TRBV21-1 to TRBJ2-3; the tabulated D call, TRBD1, remains unverified against the DNA. TRBV21-1 corresponds to a pseudogene. The CDR3 is 13 residues long. CDR3 sequence reads: CATRTAGADTQYF. CDR3 nucleotide sequence: TGTGCCACCAGAACGGCAGGGGCAGATACGCAGTATTTT.

The chain carries TRBV3-1 and TRBJ1-6; D not resolved. The CDR3 runs 14 residues. Trimming shortened V by 1 base and J by 7 bases, and 8 bases separated the two germline ends. CDR1 and CDR2 (germline): LGHDT, YNNKEL (reference sequence). This chain's CDR3 is CASSQGLGNSPLHF. The CDR3, as DNA: TGTGCCAGCAGCCAAGGATTAGGAAATTCACCCCTCCACTTT.

This clonotype was observed at least ten times. The rearrangement joins TRBV6-5 to TRBJ2-5; D possibly corresponds to TRBD2 (5 bases). CDR1 and CDR2 from the germline V gene are MNHEY and SVGAGI. V dropped 5 bases and J dropped 7 bases, with 17 bases sitting between them. The CDR3 is 14 residues long. The CDR3 loop is CASSEALSSRTQYF. The CDR3 nucleotides are TGTGCCAGCAGTGAAGCGCTGTCTAGCCGGACCCAGTACTTC.

This clonotype has at least ten counts. The chain is built from TRBV12-3 or TRBV12-4 and TRBJ2-7; 7 bases are shared with TRBD2. The CDR3 spans 16 residues. Germline trimming cut 1 base from V and 2 bases from J; bases unmatched to any gene: 8. Written as DNA, the CDR3 is TGTGCCAGCAGTTTAGGGTCCGGGGGGACCCCCTACGAGCAGTACTTC. It specifies CASSLGSGGTPYEQYF.

This clonotype was found many times. The chain links TRBV19 to TRBJ1-2, with D perhaps matching TRBD1 (5 bases). Germline CDR1 reads LNHDA; CDR2 reads SQIVND (reference sequence). CDR3 length: 16 amino acids. Deletions cut 3 bases from V and 4 bases from J, with 18 bases between. CDR3 amino acids: CASSIPTYDSAYGYTF. In DNA, the CDR3 is TGTGCCAGTAGTATCCCAACCTACGACAGTGCCTATGGCTACACCTTC.

This clonotype was recorded at least ten times. This chain joins TRBV29-1 and TRBJ2-4; possibly TRBD1 for D (5 bases). The CDR3 spans 13 residues. Looked up from germline, CDR1 is SQVTM and CDR2 is ANQGSEA. With 1 base removed from V and 5 bases from J, the gap between germline ends came to 9 bases. The CDR3 spells CSVEVAGQNIQYF. The CDR3 DNA is TGCAGCGTTGAAGTGGCAGGGCAAAACATTCAGTACTTC.

This clonotype was picked up many times. This rearrangement joins TRBV19 to TRBJ2-2; TRBD2 might be the D (5 bases). Germline V gene sequence: CDR1 LNHDA, CDR2 SQIVND (reference sequence). V was clipped by 5 bases and J by 6 bases, with 13 bases between them. The CDR3 consists of 14 residues. This CDR3 reads CASSRAGGAGELFF. CDR3 sequence (DNA): TGTGCCAGTAGTCGTGCAGGAGGCGCCGGGGAGCTGTTTTTT.

Details on this clonotype: The likely explanation is a read error, given a far larger clone one base away. CDR3 sequence (DNA): TGTGCCAGCAGCTTACGGACAGGGGTCAGGACTGAAGCTTTCTTT. Translated, it gives CASSLRTGVRTEAFF. J is TRBJ1-1 and V is TRBV13; the match to TRBD1 covers 9 bases. The CDR3 runs 15 residues. Per the germline V gene, CDR1 is PRHDT and CDR2 is FYEKMQ (reference sequence). V lost 2 bases to trimming and J lost 5 bases; unmatched junction nucleotides: 6. The variable domain in full, completed from reference TRBV13 and TRBJ1-1, reads AAGVIQSPRHLIKEKRETATLKCYPIPRHDTVYWYQQGPGQDPQFLISFYEKMQSDKGSIPDRFSAQQFSDYHSELNMSSLELGDSALYFCASSLRTGVRTEAFFGQGTRLTVV.

This clonotype came up many times. The chain links TRBV5-1 to TRBJ2-3; 9 bases map to TRBD1. CDR1 and CDR2 from the germline V gene are SGHRS and YFSETQ. J was trimmed by 4 bases and V by 0 bases; bases with no gene match: 6. The CDR3 length is 16 residues. CDR3 protein: CASSLDRQGGSDTQYF. The CDR3 DNA reads TGCGCCAGCAGCTTGGACCGACAGGGGGGATCAGATACGCAGTATTTT.

This chain uses TRBV5-8 with TRBJ2-7, with D tentatively TRBD1 (6 bases). CDR1 and CDR2 (germline): SGHTS, YDEGEE. The CDR3 is made up of 14 amino acids. With 2 bases removed from V and 3 bases from J, the gap between germline ends came to 12 bases. The CDR3 loop is CASSFRGQGYEQYF. CDR3 DNA sequence: TGTGCCAGCAGCTTCAGGGGCCAGGGCTACGAGCAGTACTTC.